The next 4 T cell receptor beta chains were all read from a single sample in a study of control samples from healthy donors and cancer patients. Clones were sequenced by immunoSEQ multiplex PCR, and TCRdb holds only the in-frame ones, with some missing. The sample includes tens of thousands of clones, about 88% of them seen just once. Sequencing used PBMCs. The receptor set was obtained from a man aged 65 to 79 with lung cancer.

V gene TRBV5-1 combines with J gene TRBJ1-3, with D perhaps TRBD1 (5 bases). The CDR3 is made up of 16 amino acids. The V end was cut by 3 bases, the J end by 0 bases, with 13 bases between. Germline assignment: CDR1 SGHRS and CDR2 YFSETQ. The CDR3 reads CASSSDTDSSGNTIYF. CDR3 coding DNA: TGCGCCAGCAGCTCGGACACCGACTCCTCTGGAAACACCATATATTTT.

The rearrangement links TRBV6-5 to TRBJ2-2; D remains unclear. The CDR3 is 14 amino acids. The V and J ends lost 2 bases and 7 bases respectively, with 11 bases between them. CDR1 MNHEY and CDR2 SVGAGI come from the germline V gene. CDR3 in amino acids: CASSYPDPNGELFF. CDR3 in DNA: TGTGCCAGCAGTTACCCAGACCCAAACGGGGAGCTGTTTTTT.

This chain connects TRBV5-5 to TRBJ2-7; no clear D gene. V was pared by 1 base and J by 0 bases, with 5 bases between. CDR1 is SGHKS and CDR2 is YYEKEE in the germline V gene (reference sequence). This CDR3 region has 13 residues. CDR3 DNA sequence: TGTGCCAGCAGCTTGCGGGTCTCCTACGAGCAGTACTTC. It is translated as CASSLRVSYEQYF.

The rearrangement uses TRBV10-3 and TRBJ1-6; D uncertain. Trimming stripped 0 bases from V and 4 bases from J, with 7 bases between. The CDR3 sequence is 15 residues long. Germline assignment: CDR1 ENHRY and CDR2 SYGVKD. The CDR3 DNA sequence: TGTGCCATCAGTGAGTCAACCGATTATAATTCACCCCTCCACTTT. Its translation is CAISESTDYNSPLHF.